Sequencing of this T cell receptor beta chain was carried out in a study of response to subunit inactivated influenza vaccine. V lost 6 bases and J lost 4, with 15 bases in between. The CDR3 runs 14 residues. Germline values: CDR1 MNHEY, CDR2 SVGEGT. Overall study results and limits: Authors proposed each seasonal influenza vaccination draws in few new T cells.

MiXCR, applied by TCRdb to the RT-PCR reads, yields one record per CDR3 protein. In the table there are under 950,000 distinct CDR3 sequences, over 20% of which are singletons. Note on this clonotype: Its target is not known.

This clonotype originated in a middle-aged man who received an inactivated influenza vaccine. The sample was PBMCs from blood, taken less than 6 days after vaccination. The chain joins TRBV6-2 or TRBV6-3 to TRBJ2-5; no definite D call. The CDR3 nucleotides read TGTGCCAGCAGCTACACGGCTATCCGAGAGACCCAGTACTTC. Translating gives CASSYTAIRETQYF.